The sequence of this TCR beta chain was determined in a study of blood T cells in healthy people across ages. Combining a sample-barcoded 5' primer with a J-beta primer mix, a second PCR ran for about 6 to 11 cycles. A tag from a template-switch adaptor with 12 random nucleotides marked each cDNA molecule. TCRdb redid the calling of the 5' RACE reads with MiXCR, one entry per CDR3 protein. The data show some 920,000 distinct CDR3 sequences, roughly half seen once. For this clonotype: The antigen remains undetermined.

Overall study results and limits: Per-million-T-cell TCR beta diversity fell roughly linearly with age.

Approximately 10 milliliters was the volume of peripheral blood drawn from each donor. Each sample yielded at least 6 million isolated PBMCs. Germline V lookup: CDR1 DFQATT, CDR2 SNEGSKA (reference sequence). The CDR3 is 16 residues long. The J gene is TRBJ2-5, the V gene TRBV20-1; TRBD2 agrees at 7 bases. The J call may be mistaken, given a closer DNA end match to TRBJ2-7. This sequence originates from a woman aged 55-69 years in good health. Sequencing was done on a sample of blood. CDR3 residues: CSASGRAGRPLYEQYF. In nucleotides, the CDR3 is TGCAGTGCTAGTGGACGAGCGGGGAGGCCCCTCTACGAGCAGTACTTC.